Sequencing of this T cell receptor (beta chain) was carried out in a study of CXCR3-negative and CXCR3-positive naive CD8 T cells. Study-level results: For memory CD8+ cells diversity was much lower, but both naive subsets had comparably high diversity. Naive cells that were CXCR3-negative or CXCR3-positive used TRBV-TRBJ genes alike, while memory cells diverged. CXCR3-positive naive cells had TRB CDR3s that were more hydrophobic than CXCR3-negative naive cells had.

Concerning this clonotype: Antigen specificity is unknown.

Germline CDR1 MDHEN, CDR2 SYDVKM. The CDR3 runs to 12 residues. Through 5' RACE with UMI labels, the TRB cDNA libraries were prepared. With the 5' RACE reads reprocessed, TCRdb shows one record per CDR3 protein and no DNA. This sample contains around 96,000 distinct CDR3 sequences. This receptor was identified in a human donor in good health. Some clones in this sample may be carry-over from other donors' samples. The rearrangement uses TRBV28 and TRBJ2-1. Sequencing was done on a sample of naive CXCR3- CD8+ T cells from blood. Subset meaning: CD45RO-CCR7+CD27+CD95- naive CD8+ T cells lacking CXCR3 (TNR3-). This CDR3 is CASSRKYNEQFF.